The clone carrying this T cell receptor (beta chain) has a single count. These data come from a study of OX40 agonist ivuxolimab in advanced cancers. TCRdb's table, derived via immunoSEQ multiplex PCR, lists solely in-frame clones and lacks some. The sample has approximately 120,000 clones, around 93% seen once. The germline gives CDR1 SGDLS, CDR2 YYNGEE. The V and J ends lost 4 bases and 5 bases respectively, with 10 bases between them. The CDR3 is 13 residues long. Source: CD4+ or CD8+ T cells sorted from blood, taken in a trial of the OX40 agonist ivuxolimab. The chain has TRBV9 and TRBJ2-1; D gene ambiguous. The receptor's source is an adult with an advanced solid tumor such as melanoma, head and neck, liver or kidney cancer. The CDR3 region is CASSQAWDNEQFF. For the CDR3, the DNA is TGTGCCAGCAGCCAAGCATGGGACAATGAGCAGTTCTTC. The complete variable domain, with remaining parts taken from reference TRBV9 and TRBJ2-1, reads DSGVTQTPKHLITATGQRVTLRCSPRSGDLSVYWYQQSLDQGLQFLIQYYNGEERAKGNILERFSAQQFPDLHSELNLSSLELGDSALYFCASSQAWDNEQFFGPGTRLTVL.